The 13 T cell receptor beta chains listed next were all sequenced from one sample in a study of blood T cell repertoires in COVID-19. Using immunoSEQ multiplex PCR, the repertoire was profiled, and TCRdb retains in-frame clones only, with some absent. The repertoire holds about 250,000 clones, with approximately 85% as singletons. The sequenced material came from PBMCs or T cells enriched from blood (not recorded which). The receptors were gathered from a woman in her forties or fifties with acute COVID-19.

The chain is built from TRBV7-2 and TRBJ1-1, with D unclear. Germline-derived CDR1 and CDR2 are SGHTA and FQGNSA. The CDR3 is made up of 11 amino acids. V lost 7 bases, J lost 2 bases, and 5 bases lay in between. CDR3 in amino acids: CASNLNTEAFF. The CDR3 region has the DNA TGTGCCAGCAACCTAAACACTGAAGCTTTCTTT.

This chain links TRBV6-4 with TRBJ1-2; 9 bases fit TRBD1. The germline V gene has CDR1 MRHNA and CDR2 SNTAGT. The CDR3 spans 13 residues. The V gene end was trimmed by 2 bases and the J gene end by 8 bases; junction bases not matched to a gene: 3. This CDR3 is CASSDGTGLGYTF. CDR3 nucleotides: TGTGCCAGCAGTGACGGGACAGGGCTGGGCTACACCTTC.

This chain joins TRBV19 and TRBJ1-5; 7 positions match TRBD1. The CDR3 length is 15 residues. V lost 5 bases, J lost 0 bases, and 4 bases stayed unmatched. Germline CDR1 LNHDA, CDR2 SQIVND (reference sequence). For the CDR3, the DNA is TGTGCCAGTAGTGGGGACAGCAATAGCAATCAGCCCCAGCATTTT. As protein: CASSGDSNSNQPQHF.

The chain combines TRBV7-6 with TRBJ1-3; D call uncertain. Per the germline V gene, CDR1 is SGHVS and CDR2 is FNYEAQ. This CDR3 region has 15 residues. V was pared by 5 bases and J by 0 bases, with 11 bases between. This CDR3 reads CASSPQVSSGNTIYF. CDR3 coding DNA: TGTGCCAGCAGCCCCCAGGTCAGCTCTGGAAACACCATATATTTT.

A note on this clone: A much bigger clone sits one base away, suggesting this may be a read error. The rearrangement uses TRBV5-6 and TRBJ1-5, with a tentative D call TRBD1 (5 bases). V lost 2 bases and J lost 4, with 7 bases in between. Germline V CDR1 and CDR2: SGHDT, YYEEEE. CDR3 length: 13 amino acids. The CDR3 DNA follows: TGTGCCAGCAGCTTCCGGGGGAATCAGCCCCAGCATTTT. Translating it yields CASSFRGNQPQHF.

Regarding this clone: Other DNA sequences from this sample encode an identical CDR3 as well. The J gene is TRBJ1-1, the V gene TRBV12-3 or TRBV12-4; D remains ambiguous. Trimming took off 3 bases at V and 7 bases at J, with 6 bases between the two ends. There are 11 residues in the CDR3. The CDR3 DNA is TGTGCCAGCAGTTTCACAGTTGAAGCTTTCTTT. Translating it yields CASSFTVEAFF.

The chain uses TRBV30 and TRBJ1-5, with D perhaps TRBD1 (5 bases). The CDR3 is 14 amino acids. CDR1 is GTSNPN, CDR2 SVGIG, per germline (reference sequence). With 1 base removed from V and 1 base from J, the gap between germline ends came to 8 bases. The CDR3 nucleotides read TGTGCCTGGAGTGCGGACACGAGCAATCAGCCCCAGCATTTT. Translating gives CAWSADTSNQPQHF.

The chain links TRBV6-2 or TRBV6-3 to TRBJ1-1, with TRBD1 matching 7 bases. J was trimmed by 6 bases and V by 2 bases; bases with no gene match: 9. This CDR3 comprises 15 residues. The germline V gene has CDR1 MNHEY and CDR2 SVGEGT. The CDR3 loop is CASSYILGGMAEAFF. The CDR3, as DNA: TGTGCCAGCAGTTACATATTAGGGGGCATGGCTGAAGCTTTCTTT.

The chain carries TRBV5-1 and TRBJ2-1; 13 bases match TRBD2. The trim removed 4 bases at V and 9 bases at J, leaving 7 bases unmatched. This CDR3 is built from 15 residues. Germline V gene lookup returns CDR1 SGHRS and CDR2 YFSETQ. The CDR3 protein is CASSTGTSGVGEQFF. The CDR3 coding sequence is TGCGCCAGCAGCACCGGGACTAGCGGGGTCGGTGAGCAGTTCTTC. Supplemented by reference TRBV5-1 and TRBJ2-1, the full variable domain reads KAGVTQTPRYLIKTRGQQVTLSCSPISGHRSVSWYQQTPGQGLQFLFEYFSETQRNKGNFPGRFSGRQFSNSRSEMNVSTLELGDSALYLCASSTGTSGVGEQFFGPGTRLTVL.

V and J are TRBV10-3 and TRBJ1-3; 7 nucleotides align to TRBD1. The CDR3 covers 15 residues. The germline V gene has CDR1 ENHRY and CDR2 SYGVKD. The trim removed 6 bases at V and 3 bases at J, leaving 8 bases unmatched. CDR3 bases: TGTGCCATCAGGAGCGACAGGGAGGTTGGAAACACCATATATTTT. Residues: CAIRSDREVGNTIYF.

The gene calls are TRBV29-1 and TRBJ1-1; TRBD1 matches at 9 bases. Germline assignment: CDR1 SQVTM and CDR2 ANQGSEA. Trimming cost V 1 base and J 4 bases; bases outside gene matches: 7. The CDR3 runs 15 residues. CDR3 in amino acids: CSVEGSQGAITEAFF. The CDR3 region has the DNA TGCAGCGTTGAAGGATCACAGGGGGCGATCACTGAAGCTTTCTTT.

Here the CDR3 DNA reads TGTGCCTGGAGTTCCCTACAGATGAACACTGAAGCTTTCTTT. It encodes CAWSSLQMNTEAFF. The chain recombines TRBV30 with TRBJ1-1; D is uncertain. Per germline, CDR1 GTSNPN and CDR2 SVGIG (reference sequence). V was cut by 2 bases and J by 0 bases, with 10 bases left in between. The CDR3 totals 14 residues. The variable domain in full, with the rest retrieved from reference TRBV30 and TRBJ1-1, is SQTIHQWPATLVQPVGSPLSLECTVEGTSNPNLYWYRQAAGRGLQLLFYSVGIGQISSEVPQNLSASRPQDRQFILSSKKLLLSDSGFYLCAWSSLQMNTEAFFGQGTRLTVV.

CDR3 amino acids: CASSLGGENTEAFF. CDR3 DNA sequence: TGTGCCAGCAGCTTAGGGGGGGAGAACACTGAAGCTTTCTTT. The V call is TRBV7-9, the J call TRBJ1-1; D may be TRBD1 (5 bases). The V end lost 1 base, the J end lost 1 base, and 7 bases lay between the germline ends. CDR1 is SEHNR and CDR2 is FQNEAQ in the germline V gene (reference sequence). The CDR3 runs 14 residues.